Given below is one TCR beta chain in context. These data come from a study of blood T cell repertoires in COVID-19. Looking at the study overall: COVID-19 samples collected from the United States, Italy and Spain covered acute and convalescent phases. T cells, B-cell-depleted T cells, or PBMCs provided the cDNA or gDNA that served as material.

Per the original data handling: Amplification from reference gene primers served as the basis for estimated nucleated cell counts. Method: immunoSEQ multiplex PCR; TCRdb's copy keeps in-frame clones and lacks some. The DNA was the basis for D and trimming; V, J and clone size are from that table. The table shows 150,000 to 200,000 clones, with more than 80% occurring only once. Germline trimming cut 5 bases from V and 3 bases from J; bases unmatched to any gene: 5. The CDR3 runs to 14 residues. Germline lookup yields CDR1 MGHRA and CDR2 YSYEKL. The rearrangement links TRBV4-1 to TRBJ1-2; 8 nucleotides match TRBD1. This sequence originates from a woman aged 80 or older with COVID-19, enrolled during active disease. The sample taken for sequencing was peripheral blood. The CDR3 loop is CASSYRGGDYGYTF. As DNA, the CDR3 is TGCGCCAGCAGCTACAGGGGGGGGGACTATGGCTACACCTTC.